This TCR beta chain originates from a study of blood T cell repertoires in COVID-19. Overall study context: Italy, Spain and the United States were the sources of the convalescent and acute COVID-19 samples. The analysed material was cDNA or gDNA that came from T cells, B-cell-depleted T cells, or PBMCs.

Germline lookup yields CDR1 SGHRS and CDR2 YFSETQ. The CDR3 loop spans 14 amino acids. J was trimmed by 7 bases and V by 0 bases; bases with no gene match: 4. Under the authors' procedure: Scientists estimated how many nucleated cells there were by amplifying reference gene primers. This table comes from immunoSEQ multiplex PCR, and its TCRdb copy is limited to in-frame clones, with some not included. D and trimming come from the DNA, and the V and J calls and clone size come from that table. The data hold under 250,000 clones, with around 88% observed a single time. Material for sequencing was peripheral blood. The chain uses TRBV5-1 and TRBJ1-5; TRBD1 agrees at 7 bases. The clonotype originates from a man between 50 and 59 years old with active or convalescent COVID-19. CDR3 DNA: TGCGCCAGCAGCTTGGGAGGGGGCAGGCAGCCCCAGCATTTT. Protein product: CASSLGGGRQPQHF.